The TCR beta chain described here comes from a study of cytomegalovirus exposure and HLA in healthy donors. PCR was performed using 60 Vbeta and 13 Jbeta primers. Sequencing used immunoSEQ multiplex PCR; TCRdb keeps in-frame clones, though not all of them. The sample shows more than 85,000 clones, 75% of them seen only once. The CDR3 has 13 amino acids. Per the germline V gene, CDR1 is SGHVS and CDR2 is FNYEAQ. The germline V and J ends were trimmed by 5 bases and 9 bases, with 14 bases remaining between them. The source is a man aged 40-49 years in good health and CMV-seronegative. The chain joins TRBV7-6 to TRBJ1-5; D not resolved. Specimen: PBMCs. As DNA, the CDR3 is TGTGCCAGCAGCCGTAATACCGAGCGGCCCCAGCATTTT. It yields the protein CASSRNTERPQHF.